The 17 T cell receptor beta chains presented below share a single source sample, sequenced in a study of blood T cell repertoires in COVID-19. TCRdb's table, derived via immunoSEQ multiplex PCR, lists solely in-frame clones and lacks some. This repertoire shows 150,000 to 180,000 clones, roughly 83% found once; its top ten account for 25% to 30%. Sample: peripheral blood. These receptors came from a woman aged 60-75 years with acute or convalescent COVID-19.

V is TRBV11-2 and J is TRBJ1-2; 7 positions agree with TRBD1. Unmatched junction bases numbered 7, after V lost 5 bases and J lost 1 base. Germline V gives CDR1 SGHAT, CDR2 FQNNGV. CDR3 size: 15 residues. Written as DNA, the CDR3 is TGTGCCAGCAGCCCCGTGACAGGGTATAACTATGGCTACACCTTC. Amino acids: CASSPVTGYNYGYTF.

V usage is TRBV6-5 and J usage is TRBJ2-5, with 8 bases aligning to TRBD1. There are 14 residues in the CDR3. Germline trimming cut 6 bases from V and 7 bases from J; bases unmatched to any gene: 10. Germline V lookup: CDR1 MNHEY, CDR2 SVGAGI. Here the CDR3 DNA reads TGTGCCAGCAGGTCCACAGGGGGTGACAGGACCCAGTACTTC. It yields the protein CASRSTGGDRTQYF.

The chain carries TRBV4-1 and TRBJ2-3; 14 nucleotides agree with TRBD2. The CDR3 is 17 residues long. CDR1 MGHRA and CDR2 YSYEKL come from the germline V gene. Losses at the gene ends were 1 base for V and 2 bases for J; bases not matched to a gene: 2. The CDR3 reads CASSQGGLAGDTDTQYF. CDR3 DNA sequence: TGCGCCAGCAGCCAAGGGGGACTAGCGGGGGACACAGATACGCAGTATTTT.

This clone was seen a single time. The same CDR3 arises from other DNA sequences in this sample as well. This chain links TRBV5-1 with TRBJ1-2, with a weak D call TRBD1 (6 bases). The CDR3 sequence is 13 residues long. Trimming took off 4 bases at V and 4 bases at J, with 11 bases between the two ends. CDR1 is SGHRS and CDR2 is YFSETQ in the germline V gene. As DNA, the CDR3 is TGCGCCAGCAGCCCCGGACAGAGCTATGGCTACACCTTC. Translating gives CASSPGQSYGYTF.

This chain joins TRBV30 and TRBJ1-2, with D possibly TRBD1 on 5 matching bases. Germline CDR1 GTSNPN, CDR2 SVGIG (reference sequence). The CDR3 has 14 amino acids. With 4 bases removed from V and 0 bases from J, the gap between germline ends came to 12 bases. Written as DNA, the CDR3 is TGTGCCTGGACCAAAGGACACCCTAACTATGGCTACACCTTC. It codes for CAWTKGHPNYGYTF.

This chain links TRBV19 with TRBJ2-7, with D perhaps matching TRBD2 (7 bases). The V gene's germline CDR1 is LNHDA and CDR2 SQIVND (reference sequence). Trimming cost V 5 bases and J 4 bases, with 15 bases left between them. The CDR3 spans 14 residues. The CDR3 nucleotides read TGTGCCAGTAGTTTTGGGGGGGGCGCGTACGAGCAGTACTTC. Translation: CASSFGGGAYEQYF.

The chain recombines TRBV6-1 with TRBJ2-4, with TRBD1 as a possible D gene (5 bases). The CDR3 has 14 amino acids. CDR1 and CDR2 from the germline V gene are MNHNS and SASEGT. V gave up 2 bases and J gave up 9 bases, with 14 bases separating them. CDR3 sequence reads: CASSEIWGEVIQYF. CDR3 sequence (DNA): TGTGCCAGCAGTGAAATATGGGGCGAGGTCATTCAGTACTTC.

This chain uses TRBV5-1 with TRBJ2-2; D perhaps matches TRBD2 (6 bases). The V end lost 5 bases, the J end lost 1 base, and 12 bases lay between the germline ends. Germline CDR1 SGHRS, CDR2 YFSETQ. The CDR3 spans 15 residues. This chain's CDR3 is CASRPGTLNTGELFF. The CDR3, as DNA: TGCGCCAGCAGACCCGGGACTTTGAACACCGGGGAGCTGTTTTTT.

V and J are TRBV18 and TRBJ1-1; D remains ambiguous. The CDR3 spans 15 residues. The germline V gene has CDR1 KGHSH and CDR2 LQKENI. The V gene lost 3 bases and the J gene lost 5 bases, with 16 bases spanning the gap. The CDR3 is CASSPPTVMRTEAFF. The CDR3 coding sequence is TGTGCCAGCTCACCGCCGACGGTTATGAGGACTGAAGCTTTCTTT.

The chain uses TRBV3-1 (or the pseudogene TRBV3-2) and TRBJ2-7; weak D call: TRBD1 (6 bases). Between the trimmed V and J ends, which lost 1 base and 9 bases, there was a span of 16 bases. CDR1 and CDR2 (germline): LGHDT, YNNKEL (reference sequence). There are 14 residues in the CDR3. This CDR3 reads CASSQATGSGRQYF. Written as DNA, the CDR3 is TGTGCCAGCAGCCAAGCTACAGGGTCCGGTAGGCAGTACTTC.

V usage is TRBV4-1 and J usage is TRBJ2-2, with a weak D call TRBD1 (6 bases). Germline V gives CDR1 MGHRA, CDR2 YSYEKL. The ends were cut back, 2 bases at V and 4 bases at J, with 17 bases in the middle. The CDR3 is 17 residues long. The CDR3 sequence is CASSQRGSTGPTGELFF. In DNA, the CDR3 is TGCGCCAGCAGCCAAAGAGGGAGCACAGGGCCCACCGGGGAGCTGTTTTTT.

This chain connects TRBV3-1 (or the pseudogene TRBV3-2) to TRBJ1-5, with 7 bases fitting TRBD1. The CDR3 extends over 14 amino acids. Unmatched junction bases numbered 4, after V lost 1 base and J lost 7 bases. Germline V lookup: CDR1 LGHDT, CDR2 YNNKEL (reference sequence). CDR3 region: CASSQGSGGQPQHF. In DNA form, the CDR3 reads TGTGCCAGCAGCCAAGGTTCAGGGGGACAGCCCCAGCATTTT.

The chain uses TRBV10-3 and TRBJ2-1; D might be TRBD2 (5 bases). Trimming pared 10 bases from V and 0 bases from J, leaving 13 bases between. The germline V gene encodes CDR1 ENHRY and CDR2 SYGVKD. The CDR3 is 14 amino acids. CDR3 coding DNA: TGTGCCACAGGAGAGAGGGTCTCCTACAATGAGCAGTTCTTC. Its translation is CATGERVSYNEQFF.

This clone was observed once. The chain has TRBV4-1 and TRBJ1-4; weak D call: TRBD1 (5 bases). Looked up from germline, CDR1 is MGHRA and CDR2 is YSYEKL. This CDR3 spans 16 amino acids. V was trimmed by 7 bases and J by 0 bases, leaving 15 bases between them. The CDR3 sequence: CASTRDSFATNEKLFF. CDR3 sequence (DNA): TGCGCCAGCACCCGGGACTCGTTTGCAACTAATGAAAAACTGTTTTTT.

J is TRBJ2-5 and V is TRBV7-9; 10 bases line up with TRBD1. Unmatched junction bases numbered 7, after V lost 5 bases and J lost 4 bases. There are 15 residues in the CDR3. CDR1 SEHNR and CDR2 FQNEAQ come from the germline V gene (reference sequence). The CDR3 DNA reads as TGTGCCAGCAGCCCACGACAGGGGGCTAGAGAGACCCAGTACTTC. Its translation: CASSPRQGARETQYF.

The rearrangement uses TRBV7-3 and TRBJ1-6; D is ambiguous. This CDR3 region has 14 residues. Germline loops: CDR1 SGHTA, CDR2 FQGTGA. V lost 2 bases and J lost 9, with 11 bases in between. The CDR3 loop is CASSLSGEGSPLHF. CDR3 bases: TGTGCCAGCAGCTTATCCGGGGAGGGTTCACCCCTCCACTTT.

A few counts support this clone. The gene calls are TRBV7-9 and TRBJ1-3, with 7 bases fitting TRBD1. With 5 bases clipped from V and 0 bases from J, the junction kept 4 bases outside the gene matches. Germline CDR1 reads SEHNR; CDR2 reads FQNEAQ (reference sequence). The CDR3 has 15 residues. The chain's CDR3 is CASSPAGGSGNTIYF. CDR3 nucleotides: TGTGCCAGCAGCCCGGCAGGGGGCTCTGGAAACACCATATATTTT.